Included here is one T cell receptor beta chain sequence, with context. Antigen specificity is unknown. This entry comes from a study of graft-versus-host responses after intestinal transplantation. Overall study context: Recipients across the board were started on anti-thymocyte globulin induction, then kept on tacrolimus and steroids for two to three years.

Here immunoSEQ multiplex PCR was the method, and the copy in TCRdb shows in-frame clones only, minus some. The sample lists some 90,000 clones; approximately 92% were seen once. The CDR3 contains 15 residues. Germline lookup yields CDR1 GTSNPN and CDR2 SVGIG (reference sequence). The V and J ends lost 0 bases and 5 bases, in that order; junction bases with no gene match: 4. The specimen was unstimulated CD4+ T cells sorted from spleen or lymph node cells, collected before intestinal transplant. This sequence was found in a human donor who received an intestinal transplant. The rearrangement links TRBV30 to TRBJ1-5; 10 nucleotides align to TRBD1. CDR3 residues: CAWSVRGTGDQPQHF. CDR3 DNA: TGTGCCTGGAGTGTACGAGGGACAGGGGATCAGCCCCAGCATTTT.